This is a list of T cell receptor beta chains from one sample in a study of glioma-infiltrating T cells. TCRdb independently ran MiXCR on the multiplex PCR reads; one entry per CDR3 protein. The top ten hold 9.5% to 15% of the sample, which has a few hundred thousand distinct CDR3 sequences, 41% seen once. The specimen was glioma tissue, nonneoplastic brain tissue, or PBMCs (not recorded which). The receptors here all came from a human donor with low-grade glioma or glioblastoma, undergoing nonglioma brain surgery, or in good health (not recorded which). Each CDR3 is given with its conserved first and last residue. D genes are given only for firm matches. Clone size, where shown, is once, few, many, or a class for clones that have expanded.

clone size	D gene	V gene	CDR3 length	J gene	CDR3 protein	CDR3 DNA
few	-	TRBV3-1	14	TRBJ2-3	CASSQDPPADTQYF	TGTGCCAGCAGCCAAGACCCGCCCGCAGATACGCAGTATTTT
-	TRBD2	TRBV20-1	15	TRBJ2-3	CSARGLAGVGDTKYF	TGCAGTGCCCGGGGGCTAGCGGGAGTTGGCGATACGAAGTATTTT
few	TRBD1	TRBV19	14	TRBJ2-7	CATRGTGGSYEQYF	TGTGCCACCCGGGGGACAGGGGGATCCTACGAGCAGTACTTC
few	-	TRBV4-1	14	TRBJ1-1	CASSQEGGFTEAFF	TGCGCCAGCAGCCAAGAGGGGGGGTTCACTGAAGCTTTCTTT
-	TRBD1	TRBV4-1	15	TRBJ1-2	CASSPGQAVPYGYTF	TGCGCCAGCAGCCCCGGACAGGCGGTTCCGTATGGCTACACCTTC
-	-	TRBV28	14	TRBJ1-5	CAGYQGYSNQPQHF	TGTGCCGGCTATCAGGGATATAGCAATCAGCCCCAGCACTTT
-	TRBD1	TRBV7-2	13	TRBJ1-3	CASATGTGNTIYF	TGTGCCAGCGCGACAGGGACCGGAAACACCATATATTTT
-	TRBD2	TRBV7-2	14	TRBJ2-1	CASSLRRGGGEQFF	TGTGCCAGCAGCTTAAGGCGGGGGGGGGGTGAGCAGTTCTTC
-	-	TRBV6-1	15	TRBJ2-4	CASSLGRLAKNIQYF	TGTGCCAGCAGTCTTGGACGGCTAGCCAAAAACATTCAGTACTTC
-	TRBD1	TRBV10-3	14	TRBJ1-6	CAISEGTGGSPLHF	TGTGCCATCAGTGAAGGGACAGGGGGCTCACCCCTCCACTTT
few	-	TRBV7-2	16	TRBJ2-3	CASSVQSQTNTDTQYF	TGTGCCAGCAGCGTACAGAGTCAAACCAACACAGATACGCAGTATTTT
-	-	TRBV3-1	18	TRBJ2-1	CASSQGRSKKVHNNEQFF	TGTGCCAGCAGCCAAGGAAGGAGTAAGAAGGTACATAACAATGAGCAGTTCTTC
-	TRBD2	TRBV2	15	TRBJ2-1	CASSSLTSGSGEQFF	TGTGCCAGCAGTTCCCTGACTAGCGGGAGTGGTGAGCAGTTCTTC
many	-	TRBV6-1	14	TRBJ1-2	CASSWVEANYGYTF	TGTGCCAGCAGTTGGGTCGAGGCTAACTATGGCTACACCTTC
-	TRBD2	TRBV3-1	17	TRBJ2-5	CASSHGPGLAFQETQYF	TGTGCCAGCAGCCATGGTCCAGGACTAGCGTTCCAAGAGACCCAGTACTTC
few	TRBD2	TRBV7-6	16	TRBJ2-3	CASSPLAGASTDTQYF	TGTGCCAGCAGCCCACTAGCGGGAGCGTCCACAGATACGCAGTATTTT
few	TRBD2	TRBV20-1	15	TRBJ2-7	CSARDRWLPGGEQYF	TGCAGTGCTAGAGATCGGTGGCTTCCGGGGGGCGAGCAGTACTTC
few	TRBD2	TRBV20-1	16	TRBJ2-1	CSARRELAVSYNEQFF	TGCAGTGCTAGAAGGGAACTAGCGGTCTCCTACAATGAGCAGTTCTTC
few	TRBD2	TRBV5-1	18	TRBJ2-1	CASSLNQASVAGHNEQFF	TGCGCCAGCAGCCTAAACCAAGCGTCCGTAGCGGGCCACAATGAGCAGTTCTTC
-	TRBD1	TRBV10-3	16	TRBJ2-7	CAISRWLGQESYEQYF	TGTGCCATCAGTCGTTGGTTGGGACAGGAGTCCTACGAGCAGTACTTC
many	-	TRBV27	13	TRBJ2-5	CASSRQLQETQYF	TGTGCCAGCAGTCGACAGCTCCAAGAGACCCAGTACTTC
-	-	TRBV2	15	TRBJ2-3	CASSGSRGASDTQYF	TGTGCCAGCAGTGGTTCCAGAGGAGCATCAGATACGCAGTATTTT
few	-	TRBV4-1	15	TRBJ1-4	CASSQGRNLDEKLFF	TGCGCCAGCAGCCAAGGTCGGAACCTAGATGAAAAACTGTTTTTT
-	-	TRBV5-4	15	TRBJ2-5	CASSPREGVQETQYF	TGTGCCAGCAGCCCCCGGGAAGGGGTCCAAGAGACCCAGTACTTC
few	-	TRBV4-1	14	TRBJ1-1	CASSQEVVGTEAFF	TGCGCCAGCAGCCAAGAGGTGGTGGGTACTGAAGCTTTCTTT
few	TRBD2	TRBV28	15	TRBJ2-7	CASSLATSAYYEQYF	TGTGCCAGCAGTCTGGCCACTAGCGCCTACTACGAGCAGTACTTC
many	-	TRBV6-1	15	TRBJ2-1	CASRKRVGAWNEQFF	TGTGCCAGCAGGAAAAGAGTGGGGGCCTGGAATGAGCAGTTCTTC
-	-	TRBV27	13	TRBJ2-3	CASSFKTPDTQYF	TGTGCCAGCAGTTTCAAGACCCCAGATACGCAGTATTTT
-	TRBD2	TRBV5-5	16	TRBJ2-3	CASSRQLAVSTYTQYF	TGTGCCAGCAGCCGACAACTAGCGGTCAGCACATATACGCAGTATTTT
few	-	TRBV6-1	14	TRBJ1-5	CASSPGFRNQPQHF	TGTGCCAGCAGCCCAGGGTTTCGCAATCAGCCCCAGCATTTT
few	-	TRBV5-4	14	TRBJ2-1	CASSPRSSVNEQFF	TGTGCCAGCAGCCCCCGGTCCAGCGTCAATGAGCAGTTCTTC
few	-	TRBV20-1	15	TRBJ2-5	CSARDSTADQETQYF	TGCAGTGCTAGAGACTCGACAGCAGATCAAGAGACCCAGTACTTC
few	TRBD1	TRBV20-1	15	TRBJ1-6	CSASPPQGAYSPLHF	TGCAGTGCTAGTCCCCCTCAGGGGGCTTATTCACCCCTCCACTTT
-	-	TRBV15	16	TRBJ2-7	CATSEANNIIGYEQYF	TGTGCCACCAGCGAAGCTAACAACATAATAGGCTACGAGCAGTACTTC
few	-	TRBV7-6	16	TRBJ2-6	CASSLPGLAGANVLTF	TGTGCCAGCAGCTTACCGGGTTTGGCTGGGGCCAACGTCCTGACTTTC
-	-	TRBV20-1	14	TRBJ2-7	CSARPRDFIHEQYF	TGCAGTGCTAGGCCCCGGGACTTTATCCACGAGCAGTACTTC
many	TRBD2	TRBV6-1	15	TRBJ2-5	CASSPTSGYQETQYF	TGTGCCAGCAGTCCGACTAGCGGTTACCAAGAGACCCAGTACTTC
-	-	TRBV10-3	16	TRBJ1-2	CAISEWVLGANYSYTF	TGTGCCATCAGTGAATGGGTATTGGGGGCGAACTATAGCTACACCTTC
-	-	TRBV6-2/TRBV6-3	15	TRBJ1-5	CASGSAGAPNQPQHF	TGTGCCAGCGGTTCCGCTGGGGCCCCGAATCAGCCCCAGCATTTT
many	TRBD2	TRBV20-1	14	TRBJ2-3	CSARQAGLTDTQYF	TGCAGTGCTAGACAAGCGGGACTCACAGATACGCAGTATTTT
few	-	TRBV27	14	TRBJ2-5	CASSLLAWDETQYF	TGTGCCAGCAGCTTACTAGCTTGGGATGAGACCCAGTACTTC
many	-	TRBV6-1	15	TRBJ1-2	CASRPGTATAYGYTF	TGTGCCAGCAGGCCCGGGACCGCTACCGCCTATGGCTACACCTTC
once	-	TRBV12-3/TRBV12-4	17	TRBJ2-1	CASGARVGVPSYNEQFF	TGTGCCAGCGGAGCCCGGGTGGGAGTCCCCTCCTACAATGAGCAGTTCTTC
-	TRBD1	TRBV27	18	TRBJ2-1	CASSFVAAGTATYNEQFF	TGTGCCAGCAGTTTCGTCGCCGCCGGGACAGCTACTTACAATGAGCAGTTCTTC
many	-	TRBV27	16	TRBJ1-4	CASSSKPARPNEKLFF	TGTGCCAGCAGTTCCAAACCCGCTCGACCTAATGAAAAACTGTTTTTT
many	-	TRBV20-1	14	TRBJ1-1	CSASSPRGGTEAFF	TGCAGTGCTAGTAGTCCGCGTGGAGGGACTGAAGCTTTCTTT
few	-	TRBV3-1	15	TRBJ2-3	CASSQGLRGTDTQYF	TGTGCCAGCAGCCAAGGACTGCGCGGCACAGATACGCAGTATTTT
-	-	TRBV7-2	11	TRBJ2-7	CAGSFLYEQYF	TGTGCCGGCAGCTTTCTTTACGAGCAGTACTTC
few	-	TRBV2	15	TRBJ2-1	CASTSKSGFYNEQFF	TGTGCCAGCACGAGTAAGAGCGGATTCTACAATGAGCAGTTCTTC
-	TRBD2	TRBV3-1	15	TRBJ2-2	CASNLAALYTGELFF	TGTGCCAGCAACCTAGCGGCACTCTACACCGGGGAGCTGTTTTTT
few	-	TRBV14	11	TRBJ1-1	CASSQGPEAFF	TGTGCCAGCAGCCAAGGGCCTGAAGCTTTCTTT
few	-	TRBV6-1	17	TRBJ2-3	CASRRGSGVLRPDTQYF	TGTGCCAGCAGGAGAGGGTCGGGAGTCTTACGGCCAGATACGCAGTATTTT
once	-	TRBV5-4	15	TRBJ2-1	CASGGGTSTYNEQFF	TGTGCCAGCGGCGGAGGGACATCTACGTACAATGAGCAGTTCTTC
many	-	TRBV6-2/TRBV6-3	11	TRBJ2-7	CASAASYEQYF	TGTGCCAGCGCGGCTTCCTACGAGCAGTACTTC
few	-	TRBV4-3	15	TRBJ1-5	CASSQGLISNQPQHF	TGCGCCAGCAGCCAGGGACTGATTAGCAATCAGCCCCAGCATTTT
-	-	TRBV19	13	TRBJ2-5	CASSLGQGETQYF	TGTGCCAGTTCCCTTGGCCAGGGAGAGACCCAGTACTTC